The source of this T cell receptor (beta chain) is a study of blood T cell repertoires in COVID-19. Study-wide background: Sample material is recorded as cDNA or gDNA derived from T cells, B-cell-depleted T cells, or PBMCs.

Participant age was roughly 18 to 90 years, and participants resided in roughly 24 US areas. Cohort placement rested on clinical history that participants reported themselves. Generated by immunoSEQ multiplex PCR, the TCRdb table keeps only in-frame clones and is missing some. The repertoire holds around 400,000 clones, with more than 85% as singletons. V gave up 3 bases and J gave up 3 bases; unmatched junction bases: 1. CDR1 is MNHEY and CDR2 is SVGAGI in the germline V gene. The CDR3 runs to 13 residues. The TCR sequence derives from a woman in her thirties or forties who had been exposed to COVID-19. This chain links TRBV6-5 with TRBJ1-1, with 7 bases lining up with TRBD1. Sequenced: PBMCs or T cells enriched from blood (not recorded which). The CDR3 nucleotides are TGTGCCAGCAGTTATCAGGGGGACACTGAAGCTTTCTTT. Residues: CASSYQGDTEAFF.